Below are 5 T cell receptor beta chains sequenced from a single sample in a study of regulatory T cells in long-lasting Graves disease. iRepertoire HTBI primers and Arm-PCR of CDR3 regions built TCR beta libraries. TCRdb redid the calling of the multiplex PCR reads with MiXCR, one entry per CDR3 protein. The sample has hundreds of thousands of distinct CDR3 sequences; 15% to 20% are singletons. Time point here: newly diagnosed GD, antithyroid drugs for less than 3 months. From RNA extracted from PBMCs, the TCR library was made. The data were also submitted as part of a second study, on T cells in Graves' hyperthyroidism and ophthalmopathy.

The input for sequencing was peripheral blood mononuclear cells (PBMCs), taken at new diagnosis, from a patient treated with antithyroid drugs. The origin of the receptors is a woman in her twenties or thirties with Graves disease.

J is TRBJ1-2 and V is TRBV20-1, with a tentative D call TRBD1 (5 bases). Trimming stripped 5 bases from V and 3 bases from J, with 19 bases between. This CDR3 has 15 residues. The germline gives CDR1 DFQATT, CDR2 SNEGSKA (reference sequence). The CDR3 nucleotides read TGCAGTGCTTCCGACGATCTGATGGGGCACTATGGCTACACCTTC. This encodes CSASDDLMGHYGYTF.

This chain connects TRBV6-5 to TRBJ1-6; D is unclear. Germline lookup yields CDR1 MNHEY and CDR2 SVGAGI. V lost 2 bases to trimming and J lost 12 bases, with 11 bases between them. This CDR3 comprises 13 residues. The CDR3 sequence is CASSYGQEGPLHF. The CDR3 DNA sequence: TGTGCCAGCAGTTACGGCCAGGAAGGACCCCTCCACTTT.

This chain links TRBV5-1 with TRBJ2-3; 12 bases align to TRBD2. CDR1 SGHRS and CDR2 YFSETQ come from the germline V gene. V was clipped by 0 bases and J by 7 bases; unmatched bases: 12. The CDR3 sequence is 18 residues long. The CDR3 is CASSLDSSGRAIENTQYF. CDR3 in DNA: TGCGCCAGCAGCTTGGATTCTAGCGGGAGGGCTATAGAAAATACGCAGTATTTT.

This clonotype was seen a single time. A read error may be the cause here, since a much bigger clone is one base away. The J gene is TRBJ1-5, the V gene TRBV2, with D possibly TRBD1 on 6 matching bases. The CDR3 has 15 amino acids. Germline CDR1 reads SNHLY; CDR2 reads FYNNEI. The ends were cut back, 6 bases at V and 5 bases at J, with 17 bases in the middle. The CDR3 spells CASRGSGTRDQPQHF. In nucleotides, the CDR3 is TGTGCCAGCAGAGGTTCAGGGACACGCGATCAGCCCCAGCATTTT.

The chain couples TRBV20-1 to TRBJ2-7, with 8 bases lining up with TRBD2. The germline gives CDR1 DFQATT, CDR2 SNEGSKA (reference sequence). V lost 6 bases, J lost 3 bases, and 7 bases stayed unmatched. This CDR3 has 13 residues. The CDR3 DNA reads TGCAGTGCCCGGCCGGGGGGGCTCTACGAGCAGTACTTC. Translating it yields CSARPGGLYEQYF.